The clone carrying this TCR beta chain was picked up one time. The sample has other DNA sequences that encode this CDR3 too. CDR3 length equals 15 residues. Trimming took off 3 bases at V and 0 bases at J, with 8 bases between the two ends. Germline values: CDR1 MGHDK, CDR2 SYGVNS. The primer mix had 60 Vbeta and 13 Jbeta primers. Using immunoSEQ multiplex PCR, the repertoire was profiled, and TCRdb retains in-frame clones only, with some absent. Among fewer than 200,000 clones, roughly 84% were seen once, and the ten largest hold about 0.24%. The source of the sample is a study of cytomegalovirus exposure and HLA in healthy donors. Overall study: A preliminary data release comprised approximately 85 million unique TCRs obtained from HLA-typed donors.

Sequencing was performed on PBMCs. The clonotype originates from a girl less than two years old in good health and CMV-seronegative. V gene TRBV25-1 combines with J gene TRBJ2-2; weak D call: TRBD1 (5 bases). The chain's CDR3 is CASSDTGSNTGELFF. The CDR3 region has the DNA TGTGCCAGCAGTGATACAGGCTCGAACACCGGGGAGCTGTTTTTT.